This TCR beta chain is drawn from a study of shared clonotypes between healthy human individuals. Overall study results and limits: Naive subsets usually exceeded memory subsets in estimated richness.

Sequenced by immunoSEQ multiplex PCR; TCRdb stores in-frame clones only, minus some. Among approximately 340,000 clones, about 74% were seen once, and the ten largest hold about a tenth. With respect to this clone: The antigen is unknown.

Adult Caucasians living in Nashville, Tennessee made up all of the donors. Naive CD4+ cells were CD45RA-selected; the remaining cells were memory. The clonotype was recovered from a man younger than 45 in good health. The sample comprised memory CD4+ T cells sorted from blood. This sample's subset: CD45RA-negative fraction.

The CDR3 here is CASSLTSGRVEQYF. CDR3 DNA: TGTGCCAGCAGTCTAACTAGCGGGAGGGTCGAGCAGTACTTC. The chain uses TRBV27 and TRBJ2-7, with 13 bases aligning to TRBD2. The CDR3 loop spans 14 amino acids. The ends lost 5 bases at V and 6 bases at J; junction bases unmatched: 4. Germline loops: CDR1 MNHEY, CDR2 SMNVEV (reference sequence).